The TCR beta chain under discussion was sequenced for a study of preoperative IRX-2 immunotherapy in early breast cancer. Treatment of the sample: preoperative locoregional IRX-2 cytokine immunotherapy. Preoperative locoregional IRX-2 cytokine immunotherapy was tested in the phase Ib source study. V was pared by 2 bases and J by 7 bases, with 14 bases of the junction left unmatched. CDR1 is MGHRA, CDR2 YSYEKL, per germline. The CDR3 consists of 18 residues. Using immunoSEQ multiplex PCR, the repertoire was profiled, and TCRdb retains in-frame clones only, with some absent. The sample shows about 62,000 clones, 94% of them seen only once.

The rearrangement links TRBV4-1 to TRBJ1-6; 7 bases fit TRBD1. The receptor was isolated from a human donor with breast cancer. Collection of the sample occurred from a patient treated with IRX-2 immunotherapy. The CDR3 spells CASSQIIPLGQQNSPLHF. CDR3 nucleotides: TGCGCCAGCAGCCAAATTATTCCTTTGGGACAGCAGAATTCACCCCTCCACTTT.